These 8 T cell receptor beta chains were all obtained from the same sample, sequenced in a study of T cells in Graves' hyperthyroidism and ophthalmopathy. TCR beta CDR3 sequences were amplified from RNA transcripts. When the TCR CDR3 underwent first-round RT-PCR, the HTBI primer set was used. TCRdb analysed the multiplex PCR reads with MiXCR anew, one entry per CDR3 protein. The sample consists of fewer than 650,000 distinct CDR3 sequences, around 50% of them appearing once. Sequencing was done on a sample of peripheral blood or thyroid tissue (not recorded which). These receptors were taken from an adult woman with Graves' disease, either hyperthyroidism or ophthalmopathy (not recorded which).

This clonotype was counted ten times or more. The V call is TRBV2, the J call TRBJ1-5; D gene uncertain. The CDR3 consists of 14 residues. Between the trimmed V and J ends, which lost 4 bases and 5 bases, there was a span of 12 bases. The V gene's germline CDR1 is SNHLY and CDR2 FYNNEI. The CDR3: CASSGQGLDQPQHF. CDR3 nucleotides: TGTGCCAGCAGTGGGCAAGGGCTTGATCAGCCCCAGCATTTT. Combining the CDR3 with reference TRBV2 and TRBJ1-5 gives the whole variable domain EPEVTQTPSHQVTQMGQEVILRCVPISNHLYFYWYRQILGQKVEFLVSFYNNEISEKSEIFDDQFSVERPDGSNFTLKIRSTKLEDSAMYFCASSGQGLDQPQHFGDGTRLSIL.

This clonotype was seen only once. The rearrangement links TRBV12-3 or TRBV12-4 to TRBJ2-2, with 7 bases aligning to TRBD1. The CDR3 contains 14 residues. J gave up 5 bases and V 8 bases, and 8 bases lay outside the gene matches. CDR3 bases: TGTGCCAGCGAGACAGGGAGTAGGACCGGGGAGCTGTTTTTT. Translation gives CASETGSRTGELFF.

This clonotype was picked up many times. This sequence joins TRBV19 and TRBJ1-5, with 9 bases matching TRBD1. The CDR3 extends over 14 amino acids. Trimming removed 3 bases from V and 6 bases from J; junction bases left unmatched: 3. Germline-derived CDR1 and CDR2 are LNHDA and SQIVND (reference sequence). The CDR3 protein is CASSITGGSQPQHF. The DNA for the CDR3 is TGTGCCAGTAGTATCACAGGGGGCAGTCAGCCCCAGCATTTT.

The gene calls are TRBV10-3 and TRBJ1-6; 9 nucleotides match TRBD1. V lost 4 bases to trimming and J lost 7 bases; unmatched junction nucleotides: 5. This CDR3 region has 15 residues. CDR1 is ENHRY, CDR2 SYGVKD, per germline. The CDR3 nucleotides are TGTGCCATCAGTGCCGGGGGACAGGGAAATTCACCCCTCCACTTT. Amino acids: CAISAGGQGNSPLHF.

This chain links TRBV29-1 with TRBJ1-2, with unresolved D. Germline CDR1 and CDR2: SQVTM and ANQGSEA. This CDR3 comprises 11 residues. The chain's CDR3 is CSFSERSGYTF. The CDR3 DNA follows: TGCAGTTTTTCGGAGAGGTCTGGCTACACCTTC. The full variable domain, in which reference TRBV29-1 and TRBJ1-2 provide the parts outside the CDR3, is SAVISQKPSRDICQRGTSLTIQCQVDSQVTMMFWYRQQPGQSLTLIATANQGSEATYESGFVIDKFPISRPNLTFSTLTVSNMSPEDSSIYLCSFSERSGYTFGSGTRLTVV.

This clonotype was seen only a few times. The rearrangement joins TRBV3-1 to TRBJ2-7; 12 bases are shared with TRBD2. The CDR3 covers 15 residues. The V gene's germline CDR1 is LGHDT and CDR2 YNNKEL (reference sequence). The J segment lost 3 bases and the V segment lost 4 bases, leaving 4 bases of the junction unmatched. The chain's CDR3 is CASSPPGLAGYEQYF. The CDR3 bases are TGTGCCAGCAGCCCTCCGGGACTAGCGGGCTACGAGCAGTACTTC.

This chain links TRBV7-9 with TRBJ1-2; D is perhaps TRBD1 (5 bases). The CDR3 has 14 residues. V gave up 4 bases and J gave up 3 bases, with 12 bases separating them. Per the germline V gene, CDR1 is SEHNR and CDR2 is FQNEAQ (reference sequence). CDR3 residues: CASSSLGGDYGYTF. CDR3 bases: TGTGCCAGCAGCTCCCTCGGGGGTGACTATGGCTACACCTTC.

The chain has TRBV5-1 and TRBJ2-7; 9 positions agree with TRBD1. From germline, CDR1 is SGHRS and CDR2 YFSETQ. CDR3 length: 16 residues. After removal of 1 base from V and 5 bases from J, the junction contained 10 bases not matched to a gene. The chain's CDR3 is CASSLKSRDRVNEQYF. The CDR3 DNA sequence: TGCGCCAGCAGCTTGAAATCCCGGGACAGGGTGAACGAGCAGTACTTC.